This T cell receptor beta chain comes out of a study of cytomegalovirus exposure and HLA in healthy donors. On this clone itself: The antigen remains unidentified.

Germline loops: CDR1 LGHNA, CDR2 YSLEER. V trimming: 1 base; J trimming: 1 base; junction bases outside the gene matches: 1. The CDR3 loop spans 15 amino acids. Study conclusions and caveats: Relative to the approximately 700-donor mean, N-insertions were reportedly fewer in an Asian-associated ancestry cluster in a later analysis. Indistinguishability led to the exclusion of some V segments, TRBV6-2 and TRBV6-3 included. While the bulk of TCR sequences proved rare, some public TCRs turned up in many donors. Follow-up analysis later connected one missense variant in DCLRE1C with trimming of TCR beta V- and J-genes.

Both 60 Vbeta primers and 13 Jbeta primers went into the PCR. Sequenced by immunoSEQ multiplex PCR; TCRdb stores in-frame clones only, minus some. The table has around 130,000 clones, 65% to 90% seen once. The sequenced sample was PBMCs. The V and J genes are TRBV4-3 and TRBJ1-5; 7 bases align to TRBD1. The sequence derives from a man younger than 35 in good health and CMV-seronegative. CDR3 residues: CASSQGQGSNQPQHF. The CDR3 nucleotides are TGCGCCAGCAGCCAAGGACAGGGAAGCAATCAGCCCCAGCATTTT.